The 3 T cell receptor beta chains given below trace back to one sample, sequenced in a study of Ad26.COV2.S vaccination and SARS-CoV-2 variants. Method: immunoSEQ multiplex PCR; TCRdb's copy keeps in-frame clones and lacks some. The sample lists more than 300,000 clones; about 88% were seen once. The treatment was: 19 received Ad26.COV2.S at low or high dose, single or two shots; about 5 received placebo; per-sample allocation not given. Vaccine and placebo recipients were sampled on day 63 after the first injection. This sample comprised peripheral blood, obtained in a trial of Ad26.COV2.S vaccine versus placebo. All receptors derive from a person between 18 and 65 years old who received the Ad26.COV2.S COVID-19 vaccine or a placebo.

This chain connects TRBV19 to TRBJ1-1; D is unresolved. The CDR3 sequence is 13 residues long. V was clipped by 6 bases and J by 1 base, with 9 bases between them. Germline values: CDR1 LNHDA, CDR2 SQIVND (reference sequence). CDR3: CASRLGQNTEAFF. CDR3 nucleotides: TGTGCCAGTAGACTCGGCCAGAACACTGAAGCTTTCTTT. The full variable domain, rest sourced from reference TRBV19 and TRBJ1-1, is DGGITQSPKYLFRKEGQNVTLSCEQNLNHDAMYWYRQDPGQGLRLIYYSQIVNDFQKGDIAEGYSVSREKKESFPLTVTSAQKNPTAFYLCASRLGQNTEAFFGQGTRLTVV.

This sequence joins TRBV28 and TRBJ2-1; weak D call: TRBD2 (5 bases). The CDR3 totals 15 residues. V lost 6 bases to trimming and J lost 3 bases, with 15 bases between them. CDR1 is MDHEN and CDR2 is SYDVKM in the germline V gene. CDR3: CASRGERNLYNEQFF. The CDR3 DNA reads as TGTGCCAGCAGAGGCGAGCGGAACCTCTACAATGAGCAGTTCTTC.

This clone was seen a few times. For the CDR3, the DNA is TGTGCCACCATGGGGGGAACAGGGGGGAGCGAGCAGTACTTC. It translates to CATMGGTGGSEQYF. The gene calls are TRBV5-5 and TRBJ2-7; 8 nucleotides agree with TRBD1. The CDR3 is 14 residues long. V shed 9 bases, J shed 6 bases, and the junction held 14 bases outside the gene matches. Germline V lookup: CDR1 SGHKS, CDR2 YYEKEE (reference sequence).